These 12 T cell receptor beta chains were all obtained from the same sample, sequenced in a study of blood T cells in healthy people across ages. PCR was performed a second time for 7 to 11 cycles using a sample-barcoded 5' primer and a J-beta primer mix. Using its own MiXCR run on the 5' RACE reads, TCRdb lists one record per CDR3 protein. Here the sample spans 800,000 to 950,000 distinct CDR3 sequences, 48% being singletons. The sample comprised blood. These receptors all come from a man aged 25-45 years in good health.

This clonotype has more than one count but fewer than ten. The gene calls are TRBV4-1 and TRBJ2-3, with D unresolved. V was pared by 0 bases and J by 13 bases, with 11 bases between. This CDR3 region has 12 residues. Germline V gene sequence: CDR1 MGHRA, CDR2 YSYEKL. The CDR3 protein is CASSQDGAKKYF. The DNA for the CDR3 is TGCGCCAGCAGCCAAGATGGTGCCAAAAAGTATTTT.

This chain links TRBV6-1 with TRBJ1-1; a possible D gene is TRBD1 (5 bases). Per the germline V gene, CDR1 is MNHNS and CDR2 is SASEGT. Trimming cost V 8 bases and J 2 bases, with 12 bases left between them. The CDR3 contains 13 residues. In nucleotides, the CDR3 is TGTGCCAGCGCCCAACAGGCCAACACTGAAGCTTTCTTT. It specifies CASAQQANTEAFF.

The chain couples TRBV25-1 to TRBJ2-3; TRBD2 matches at 9 bases. Germline lookup yields CDR1 MGHDK and CDR2 SYGVNS. This CDR3 contains 18 residues. V lost 3 bases and J lost 2; bases outside the gene matches: 12. CDR3 DNA sequence: TGTGCCAGCAGTGAGCCCCGCGGGGGGGCCATTTCCACAGATACGCAGTATTTT. This encodes CASSEPRGGAISTDTQYF.

This clonotype has a single count. The chain has TRBV24-1 and TRBJ2-2; TRBD2 matches 9 bases. CDR3 length: 16 residues. The germline V gene has CDR1 KGHDR and CDR2 SFDVKD. V trimming: 3 bases; J trimming: 5 bases; junction bases outside the gene matches: 6. The CDR3 DNA follows: TGTGCCACCAGTGATGTACTAGCGGGCGGAACCGGGGAGCTGTTTTTT. This codes for CATSDVLAGGTGELFF.

This clonotype was seen a few times. CDR3 nucleotide sequence: TGTGCCAGCTCACGTTCTAGAGGGGAGAGCAACAATGAGCAGTTCTTC. It encodes CASSRSRGESNNEQFF. This chain links TRBV18 with TRBJ2-1; either TRBD1 or TRBD2 may fit D (5 bases each). The germline V gene encodes CDR1 KGHSH and CDR2 LQKENI. This CDR3 contains 16 residues. V lost 4 bases, J lost 5 bases, and 18 bases lay in between.

J is TRBJ2-5 and V is TRBV7-9; the D gene is possibly TRBD1 (6 bases). The CDR3 spans 16 residues. In germline, CDR1 is SEHNR, CDR2 FQNEAQ (reference sequence). V was shortened by 1 base and J by 5 bases, with 17 bases between the two germline ends. DNA for the CDR3: TGTGCCAGCAGCTTAGATATTGGGGGCGCGGAGGAGACCCAGTACTTC. Translated: CASSLDIGGAEETQYF.

The genes are TRBV11-1 and TRBJ2-7; possible D gene TRBD2, 5 bases. V shed 4 bases and J shed 8 bases, with 18 bases lying between them. CDR3 length equals 14 residues. Germline V gene data show CDR1 as SGHAT and CDR2 as FQDESV (reference sequence). The CDR3 DNA follows: TGTGCCAGCAGCTCCCGACCCACATGGGAGAAGCAGTACTTC. Its translation is CASSSRPTWEKQYF.

This chain joins TRBV20-1 and TRBJ1-4; 7 positions agree with TRBD1. V trimming: 6 bases; J trimming: 8 bases; junction bases outside the gene matches: 15. CDR1 is DFQATT, CDR2 SNEGSKA, per germline (reference sequence). CDR3 size: 15 residues. The CDR3 loop is CSANTGVPLREKLFF. The CDR3 nucleotides are TGCAGTGCAAACACAGGGGTCCCCCTTAGAGAAAAACTGTTTTTT.

A word on this clonotype: One base away lies a much larger clone, so this may be a sequencing read error. The chain recombines TRBV29-1 with TRBJ2-1, with unresolved D. The CDR3 consists of 11 residues. Germline V gene lookup returns CDR1 SQVTM and CDR2 ANQGSEA. Trimming removed 7 bases from V and 10 bases from J, with 14 bases in between. CDR3 nucleotides: TGCAGCGGTGCATCCGCCTACGAGCAGTTCTTC. This translates into CSGASAYEQFF.

Concerning this clonotype: One end of the junction does not line up with germline, which may come from a read error. The chain links TRBV10-3 to TRBJ2-4; D is perhaps TRBD1 or TRBD2 (5 bases each). The better agreement between TRBJ2-7 and the DNA end casts doubt on the J call. This CDR3 spans 12 amino acids. Germline V gene sequence: CDR1 ENHRY, CDR2 SYGVKD. Here the CDR3 reads CAIRETSGEQYF. The CDR3 DNA is TGCGCCATCAGGGAGACTTCGGGCGAGCAGTACTTC.

The chain links TRBV3-1 to TRBJ1-2; perhaps TRBD1 as D (5 bases). The germline gives CDR1 LGHDT, CDR2 YNNKEL (reference sequence). V was clipped by 1 base and J by 5 bases, with 17 bases between them. This CDR3 region has 16 residues. The CDR3 coding sequence is TGTGCCAGCAGCCAAGCGGGGGGAATCTTATCGTATGGCTACACCTTC. Residues: CASSQAGGILSYGYTF.

Comment on this clonotype: The junction departs from the called germline gene at one end, perhaps through a read error. This chain connects TRBV27 to TRBJ2-3, with D possibly being TRBD1 (6 bases). The germline V gene has CDR1 MNHEY and CDR2 SMNVEV (reference sequence). There are 14 residues in the CDR3. The CDR3 DNA sequence: TGTGCCAGCAGCTATACAGGGTCCGGAGATGCGCAGTATTTT. Protein: CASSYTGSGDAQYF.